This T cell receptor beta chain stems from a study of identical twins' blood T cells. One entry per CDR3 protein results from TCRdb running MiXCR on the 5' RACE reads. The profile shows 300,000 to 450,000 distinct CDR3 sequences, about 28% of them singletons. Points on this clonotype: The junction departs from germline at one end; a sequencing error may be responsible.

Germline CDR1 is SGHRS and CDR2 is YFSETQ. CDR3 length: 13 amino acids. This sequence was found in a woman between 18 and 55 years old in good health. This rearrangement joins TRBV5-1 to TRBJ2-7, with D unresolved. The sequencing input was PBMCs. Written as DNA, the CDR3 is TGCGCCGGCAGCTTCTCGGCGGACTACGAGCAGTACTTC. This sequence encodes CAGSFSADYEQYF.